A selection of T cell receptor beta chains follows, all from one sample in a study of T cell responses to AZD1222 COVID-19 vaccine. The table came from immunoSEQ multiplex PCR; TCRdb's copy has only in-frame clones and leaves some out. Of 100,000 to 150,000 clones listed, 90% are singletons. The specimen comprised peripheral blood, sampled on day 0 of AZD1222 vaccination. These TCRs come from an adult in good health. The CDR3 runs from the conserved cysteine through the conserved F or W. D genes are given only for firm matches. Rows may omit the clone size; those that give it use once, few, many or a size class.

clone_size	d_call	j_call	v_call	cdr3_aa	cdr3_nt
once	-	TRBJ2-5	TRBV5-1	CASSRPPTETQYF	TGCGCCAGCAGCCGGCCCCCCACGGAGACCCAGTACTTC
-	TRBD1	TRBJ1-2	TRBV6-2/TRBV6-3	CASCLDVQGLYGYTF	TGTGCCAGCTGCCTGGACGTACAGGGGCTATATGGCTACACCTTC
-	-	TRBJ1-2	TRBV4-3	CASSQDPQLWDYGYTF	TGCGCCAGCAGCCAAGATCCTCAGCTTTGGGACTATGGCTACACCTTC
-	TRBD1	TRBJ1-4	TRBV28	CASNPGQSNEKLFF	TGTGCCAGCAACCCGGGACAGTCCAACGAAAAACTGTTTTTT
-	-	TRBJ1-2	TRBV6-5	CASIGLGQGLGYTF	TGTGCCAGCATCGGATTGGGGCAGGGATTAGGCTACACCTTC
-	-	TRBJ2-7	TRBV7-2	CASREKALGHEQYF	TGTGCCAGCAGGGAAAAAGCACTAGGGCACGAGCAGTACTTC
-	TRBD1	TRBJ1-2	TRBV4-1	CASSRNGQGNYGYTF	TGCGCCAGCAGCCGAAACGGACAGGGAAACTATGGCTACACCTTC
-	-	TRBJ2-7	TRBV19	CASRKTESTYEQYF	TGTGCCAGTAGGAAGACAGAATCTACCTACGAGCAGTACTTC
once	TRBD1	TRBJ1-2	TRBV5-4	CASSLEQGQRLSYGYTF	TGTGCCAGCAGCTTGGAACAGGGACAGAGGTTGAGCTATGGCTACACCTTC
once	TRBD2	TRBJ2-2	TRBV27	CASSPYGGGGTGELFF	TGTGCCAGCAGTCCCTATGGCGGGGGAGGGACCGGGGAGCTGTTTTTT
-	TRBD2	TRBJ2-5	TRBV29-1	CSVGAWTSREETQYF	TGCAGCGTGGGGGCGTGGACTAGCCGGGAGGAGACCCAGTACTTC
once	-	TRBJ2-1	TRBV30	CAWSVGASSYNEQFF	TGTGCCTGGAGTGTAGGGGCTAGCTCCTACAATGAGCAGTTCTTC
-	TRBD1	TRBJ1-5	TRBV19	CASRLDRGHQPQHF	TGTGCCAGTAGACTGGACAGGGGCCATCAGCCCCAGCATTTT
-	-	TRBJ2-3	TRBV4-3	CASSPRDTLTDTQYF	TGCGCCAGCAGCCCCCGGGACACCCTCACAGATACGCAGTATTTT
-	TRBD2	TRBJ2-2	TRBV24-1	CATSDPRLAGGNTGELFF	TGTGCCACCAGTGACCCCAGACTAGCGGGGGGGAATACCGGGGAGCTGTTTTTT
-	-	TRBJ2-7	TRBV9	CASSPGLNEQYF	TGTGCCAGCAGCCCCGGGTTGAACGAGCAGTACTTC
-	TRBD1	TRBJ1-6	TRBV4-1	CASSRKGQGVFSPLHF	TGCGCCAGCAGCCGAAAAGGACAGGGTGTGTTTTCACCCCTCCACTTT
-	-	TRBJ1-1	TRBV28	CASLGGRTEAFF	TGTGCCAGTTTGGGAGGGCGTACTGAAGCTTTCTTT
-	-	TRBJ2-1	TRBV19	CASLKAGANNEQFF	TGTGCCAGTCTCAAAGCCGGGGCGAACAATGAGCAGTTCTTC
-	-	TRBJ2-5	TRBV19	CASSQQGDQYF	TGTGCCAGTAGTCAGCAGGGAGACCAGTACTTC
-	-	TRBJ2-1	TRBV27	CASSLSHSNEQFF	TGTGCCAGCAGTTTATCCCACAGCAATGAGCAGTTCTTC
-	-	TRBJ1-3	TRBV9	CASSVENSGNTIYF	TGTGCCAGCAGCGTAGAAAACTCTGGAAACACCATATATTTT
-	-	TRBJ1-5	TRBV6-4	CASSGYSGQGNNSNQPQHF	TGTGCCAGCAGTGGTTACTCGGGGCAGGGCAACAATAGCAATCAGCCCCAGCATTTT
few	TRBD1	TRBJ1-2	TRBV9	CASGIQGAGGYTF	TGTGCCAGCGGGATACAGGGGGCGGGTGGCTACACCTTC
-	TRBD1	TRBJ1-2	TRBV4-3	CASSQAGQVGYGYTF	TGCGCCAGCAGCCAAGCGGGACAGGTGGGCTATGGCTACACCTTC
-	-	TRBJ2-7	TRBV21-1	CASSKASWGGGEQYF	TGTGCCAGCAGCAAAGCCTCCTGGGGGGGCGGCGAGCAGTACTTC
-	-	TRBJ1-2	TRBV6-2/TRBV6-3	CASSYAPERNYGYTF	TGTGCCAGCAGTTACGCGCCAGAACGCAACTATGGCTACACCTTC
once	TRBD1	TRBJ1-2	TRBV24-1	CATSDPGGGEVYGYTF	TGTGCCACCAGTGATCCCGGAGGGGGCGAGGTCTATGGCTACACCTTC
-	-	TRBJ1-5	TRBV4-2	CASSQEDINQPQHF	TGTGCCAGCAGCCAAGAGGACATCAATCAGCCCCAGCATTTT
-	TRBD2	TRBJ2-1	TRBV11-3	CASSLVTSGGRYNEQFF	TGTGCCAGCAGCTTAGTTACCAGCGGGGGGCGGTACAATGAGCAGTTCTTC
-	-	TRBJ2-2	TRBV5-6	CASSLRGRWATGELFF	TGTGCCAGCAGCTTGCGAGGGAGGTGGGCCACCGGGGAGCTGTTTTTT
-	TRBD1	TRBJ1-2	TRBV4-3	CASSQTGQTFYGYTF	TGCGCCAGCAGCCAAACGGGACAGACCTTCTATGGCTACACCTTC
-	-	TRBJ2-1	TRBV4-3	CASSQDQGNEQFF	TGCGCCAGCAGCCAAGACCAAGGCAATGAGCAGTTCTTC
-	TRBD1	TRBJ2-7	TRBV6-6	CASSSGTEVSYEQYF	TGTGCCAGCAGTTCAGGGACAGAAGTCTCCTACGAGCAGTACTTC
-	TRBD2	TRBJ2-1	TRBV9	CASSAAGTSGGPTRYNEQFF	TGTGCCAGCAGCGCCGCTGGGACTAGCGGGGGCCCAACACGCTACAATGAGCAGTTCTTC
-	-	TRBJ1-1	TRBV23-1	CASRPGEVGDTEAFF	TGCGCCAGCAGGCCTGGTGAGGTCGGGGACACTGAAGCTTTCTTT
once	-	TRBJ1-2	TRBV2	CASTLMTDTSYGYTF	TGTGCCAGCACCCTGATGACAGACACTAGCTATGGCTACACCTTC
-	-	TRBJ1-5	TRBV28	CATGGGNQPQHF	TGTGCCACCGGGGGAGGTAATCAGCCCCAGCATTTT
-	-	TRBJ2-7	TRBV5-5	CASSYFGYEQYF	TGTGCCAGCAGCTACTTCGGCTACGAGCAGTACTTC
-	-	TRBJ1-5	TRBV6-2/TRBV6-3	CASSYLGQGSSQHF	TGTGCCAGCAGTTATCTCGGGCAGGGAAGTTCCCAGCATTTT